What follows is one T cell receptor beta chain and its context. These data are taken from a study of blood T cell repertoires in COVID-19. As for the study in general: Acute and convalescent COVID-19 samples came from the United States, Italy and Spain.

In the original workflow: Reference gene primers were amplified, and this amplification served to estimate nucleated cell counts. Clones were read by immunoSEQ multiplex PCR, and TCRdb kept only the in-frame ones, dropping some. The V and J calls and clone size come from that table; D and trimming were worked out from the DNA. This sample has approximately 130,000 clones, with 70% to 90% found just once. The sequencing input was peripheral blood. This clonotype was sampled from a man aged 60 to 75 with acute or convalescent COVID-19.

This CDR3 reads CASRKDRVEQYF. Here the CDR3 DNA reads TGTGCCAGCAGAAAGGACAGGGTCGAGCAGTACTTC. The gene calls are TRBV19 and TRBJ2-7, with 8 bases fitting TRBD1. The germline gives CDR1 LNHDA, CDR2 SQIVND (reference sequence). Trimming took 9 bases from V and 6 from J; bases not matched to a gene: 7. There are 12 residues in the CDR3.